This T cell receptor (beta chain) originates from a study of blood T cell repertoires in COVID-19. Study background: Sites in the United States, Italy and Spain provided acute and convalescent COVID-19 samples. PBMCs, B-cell-depleted T cells, or T cells provided the cDNA or gDNA that made up the material.

V was shortened by 9 bases and J by 8 bases, with 17 bases between the two germline ends. The CDR3 extends over 13 amino acids. The germline V gene encodes CDR1 MNHEY and CDR2 SMNVEV (reference sequence). Measured with immunoSEQ multiplex PCR; TCRdb has only the in-frame clones, and not every one. Of around 300,000 clones listed, 85% to 90% are singletons. This clonotype was sampled from a woman aged 40-49 years with COVID-19, enrolled during active disease. The source material was peripheral blood. This chain uses TRBV27 with TRBJ2-1; TRBD2 is a possible D gene (6 bases). CDR3 nucleotide sequence: TGTGCCAGTTCCGGGAGCCCGAGCGATGAGCAGTTCTTC. It codes for CASSGSPSDEQFF.